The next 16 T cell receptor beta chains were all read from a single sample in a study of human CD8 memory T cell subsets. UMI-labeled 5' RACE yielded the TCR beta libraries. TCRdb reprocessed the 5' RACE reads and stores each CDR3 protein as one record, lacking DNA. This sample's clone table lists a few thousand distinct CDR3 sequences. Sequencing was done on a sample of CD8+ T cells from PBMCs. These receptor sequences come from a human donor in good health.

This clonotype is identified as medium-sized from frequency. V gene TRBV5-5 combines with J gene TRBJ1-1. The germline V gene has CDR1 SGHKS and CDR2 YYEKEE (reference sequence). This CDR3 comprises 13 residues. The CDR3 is CATKLDLNTEAFF.

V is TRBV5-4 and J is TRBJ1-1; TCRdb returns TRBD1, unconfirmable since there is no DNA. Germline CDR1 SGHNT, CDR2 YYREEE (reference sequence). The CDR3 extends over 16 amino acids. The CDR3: CASSLSGALMDTEAFF. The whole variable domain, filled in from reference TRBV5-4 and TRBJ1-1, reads ETGVTQSPTHLIKTRGQQVTLRCSSQSGHNTVSWYQQALGQGPQFIFQYYREEENGRGNFPPRFSGLQFPNYSSELNVNALELDDSALYLCASSLSGALMDTEAFFGQGTRLTVV.

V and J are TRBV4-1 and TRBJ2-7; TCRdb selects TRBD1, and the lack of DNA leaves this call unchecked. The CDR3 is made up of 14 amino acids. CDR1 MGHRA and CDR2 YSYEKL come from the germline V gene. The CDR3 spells CASSQGLGGYEQYF.

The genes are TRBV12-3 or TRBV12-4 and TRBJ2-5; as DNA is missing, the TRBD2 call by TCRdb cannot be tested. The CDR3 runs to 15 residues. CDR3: CASSLSGPTGETQYF.

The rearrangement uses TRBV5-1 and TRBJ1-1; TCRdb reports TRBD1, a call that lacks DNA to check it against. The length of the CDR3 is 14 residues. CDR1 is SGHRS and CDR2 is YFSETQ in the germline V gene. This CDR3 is CASSPRAMNTEAFF.

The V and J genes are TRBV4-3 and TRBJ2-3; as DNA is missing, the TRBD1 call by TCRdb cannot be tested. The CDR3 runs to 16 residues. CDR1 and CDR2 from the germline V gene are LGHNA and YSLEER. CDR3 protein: CASSQDNPLGADTQYF.

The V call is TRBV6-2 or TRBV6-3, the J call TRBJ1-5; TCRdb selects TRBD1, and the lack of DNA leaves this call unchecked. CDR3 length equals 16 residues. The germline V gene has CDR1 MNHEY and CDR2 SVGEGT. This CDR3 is CASSSLPGGPNQPQHF.

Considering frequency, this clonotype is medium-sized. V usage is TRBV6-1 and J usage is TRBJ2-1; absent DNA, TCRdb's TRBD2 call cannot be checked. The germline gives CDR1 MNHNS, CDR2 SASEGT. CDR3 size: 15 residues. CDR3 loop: CASSEELAGGFEQFF.

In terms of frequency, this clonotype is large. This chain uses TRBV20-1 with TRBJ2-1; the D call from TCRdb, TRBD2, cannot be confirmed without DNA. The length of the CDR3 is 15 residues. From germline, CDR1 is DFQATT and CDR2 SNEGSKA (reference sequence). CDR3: CSAPIDLAGYNEQFF.

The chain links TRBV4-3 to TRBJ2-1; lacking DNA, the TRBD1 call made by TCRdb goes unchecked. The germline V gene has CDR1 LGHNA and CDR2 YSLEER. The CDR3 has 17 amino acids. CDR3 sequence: CASSQGTDRGVNNEQFF.

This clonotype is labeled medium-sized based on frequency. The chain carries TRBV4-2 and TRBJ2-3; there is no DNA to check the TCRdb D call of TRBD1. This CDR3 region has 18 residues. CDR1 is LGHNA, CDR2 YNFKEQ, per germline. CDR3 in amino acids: CASSPRFSGTTSTDTQYF.

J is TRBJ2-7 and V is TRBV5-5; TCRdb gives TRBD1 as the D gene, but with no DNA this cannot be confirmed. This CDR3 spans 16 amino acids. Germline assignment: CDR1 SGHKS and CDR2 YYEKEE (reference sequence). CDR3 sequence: CASNRRRTGKSYEQYF.

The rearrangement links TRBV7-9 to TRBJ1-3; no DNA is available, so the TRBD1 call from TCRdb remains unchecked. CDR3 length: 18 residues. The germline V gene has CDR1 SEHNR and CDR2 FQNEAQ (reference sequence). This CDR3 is CASSPPVTGSFSGNTIYF.

The CDR3 here is CASSDSGANTGELFF. The chain couples TRBV6-4 to TRBJ2-2. Germline-derived CDR1 and CDR2 are MRHNA and SNTAGT. The CDR3 is 15 residues long.

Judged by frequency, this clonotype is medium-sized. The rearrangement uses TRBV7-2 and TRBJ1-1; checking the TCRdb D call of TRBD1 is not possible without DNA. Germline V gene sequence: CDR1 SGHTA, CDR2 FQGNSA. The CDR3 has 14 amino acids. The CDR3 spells CASGTAILNTEAFF.

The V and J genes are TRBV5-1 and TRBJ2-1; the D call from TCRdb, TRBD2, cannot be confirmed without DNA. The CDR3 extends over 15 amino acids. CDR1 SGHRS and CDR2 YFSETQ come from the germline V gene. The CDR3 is CASSLAVIASNEQFF.